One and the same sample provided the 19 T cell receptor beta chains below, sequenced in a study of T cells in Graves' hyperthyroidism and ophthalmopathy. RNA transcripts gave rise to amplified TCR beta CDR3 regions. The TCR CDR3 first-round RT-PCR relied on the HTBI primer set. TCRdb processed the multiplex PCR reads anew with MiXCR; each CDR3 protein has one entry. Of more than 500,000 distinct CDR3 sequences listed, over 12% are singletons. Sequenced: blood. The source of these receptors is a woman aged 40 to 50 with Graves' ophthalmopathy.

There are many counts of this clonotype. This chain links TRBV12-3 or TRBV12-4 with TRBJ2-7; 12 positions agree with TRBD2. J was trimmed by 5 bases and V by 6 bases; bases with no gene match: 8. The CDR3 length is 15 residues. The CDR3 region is CASSPRLAGVDEQYF. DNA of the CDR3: TGTGCCAGCAGCCCCAGACTAGCGGGAGTGGACGAGCAGTACTTC.

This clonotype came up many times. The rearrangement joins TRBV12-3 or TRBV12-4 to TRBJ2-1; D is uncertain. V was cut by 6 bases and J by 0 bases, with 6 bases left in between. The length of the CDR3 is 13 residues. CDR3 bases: TGTGCCAGCAGGAGGAGCTCCTACAATGAGCAGTTCTTC. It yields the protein CASRRSSYNEQFF.

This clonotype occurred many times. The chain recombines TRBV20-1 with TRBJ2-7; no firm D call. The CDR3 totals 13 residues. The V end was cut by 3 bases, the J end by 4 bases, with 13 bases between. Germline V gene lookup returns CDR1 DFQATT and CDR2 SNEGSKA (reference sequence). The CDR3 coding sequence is TGCAGTGCTAGTCTTACTGGCGTTTACGAGCAGTACTTC. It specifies CSASLTGVYEQYF.

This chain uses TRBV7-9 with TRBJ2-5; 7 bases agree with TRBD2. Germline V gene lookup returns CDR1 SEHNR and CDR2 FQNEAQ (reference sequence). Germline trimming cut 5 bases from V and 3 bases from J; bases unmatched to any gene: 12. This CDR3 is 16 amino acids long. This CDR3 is CASSPPSGRTKETQYF. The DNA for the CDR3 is TGTGCCAGCAGCCCTCCTTCCGGGAGGACCAAAGAGACCCAGTACTTC.

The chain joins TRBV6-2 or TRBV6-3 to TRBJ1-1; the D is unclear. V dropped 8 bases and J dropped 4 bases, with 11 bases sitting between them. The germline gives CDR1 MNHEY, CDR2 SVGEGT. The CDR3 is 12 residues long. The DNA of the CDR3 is TGTGCCAGCTTGAGTATGGGCACTGAAGCTTTCTTT. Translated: CASLSMGTEAFF.

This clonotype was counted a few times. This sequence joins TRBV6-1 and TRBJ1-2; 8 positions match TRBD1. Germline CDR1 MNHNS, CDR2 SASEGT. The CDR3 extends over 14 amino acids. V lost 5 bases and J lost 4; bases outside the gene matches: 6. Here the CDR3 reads CASSTDRAFYGYTF. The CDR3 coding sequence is TGTGCCAGCAGTACGGACAGGGCCTTCTATGGCTACACCTTC.

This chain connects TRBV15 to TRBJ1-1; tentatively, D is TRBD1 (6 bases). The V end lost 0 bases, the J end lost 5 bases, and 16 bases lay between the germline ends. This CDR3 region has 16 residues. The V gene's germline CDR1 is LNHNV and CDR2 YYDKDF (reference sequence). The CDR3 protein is CATSRDPQGPKTEAFF. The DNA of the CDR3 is TGTGCCACCAGCAGAGATCCCCAGGGGCCAAAGACTGAAGCTTTCTTT.

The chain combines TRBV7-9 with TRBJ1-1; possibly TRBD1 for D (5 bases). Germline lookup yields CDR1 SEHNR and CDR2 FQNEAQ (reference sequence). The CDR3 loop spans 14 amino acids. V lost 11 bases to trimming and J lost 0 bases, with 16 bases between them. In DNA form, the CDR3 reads TGTGCCTACAGGAGGCGTGAGTTGAACACTGAAGCTTTCTTT. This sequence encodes CAYRRRELNTEAFF.

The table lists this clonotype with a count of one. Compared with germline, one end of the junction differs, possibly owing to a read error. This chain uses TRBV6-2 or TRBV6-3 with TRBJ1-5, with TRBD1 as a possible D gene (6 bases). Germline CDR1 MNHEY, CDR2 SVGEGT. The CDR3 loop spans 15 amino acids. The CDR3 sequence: CASSSGAWGNQPQHF. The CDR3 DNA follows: TGTGCTAGCAGTTCGGGGGCTTGGGGCAATCAGCCCCAGCATTTT.

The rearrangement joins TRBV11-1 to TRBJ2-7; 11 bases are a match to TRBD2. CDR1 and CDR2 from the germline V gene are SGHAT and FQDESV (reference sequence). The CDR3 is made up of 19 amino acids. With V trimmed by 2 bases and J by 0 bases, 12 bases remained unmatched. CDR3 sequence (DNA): TGTGCCAGCAGCTTAATCTTACTAGCGGGAGCTTTACTCTCCTACGAGCAGTACTTC. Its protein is CASSLILLAGALLSYEQYF.

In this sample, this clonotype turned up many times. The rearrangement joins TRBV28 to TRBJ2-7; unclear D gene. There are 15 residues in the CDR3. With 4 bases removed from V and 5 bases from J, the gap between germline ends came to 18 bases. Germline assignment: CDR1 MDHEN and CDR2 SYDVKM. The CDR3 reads CASSSPGFNPHEQYF. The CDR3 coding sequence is TGTGCCAGCAGTTCCCCCGGGTTCAACCCTCACGAGCAGTACTTC.

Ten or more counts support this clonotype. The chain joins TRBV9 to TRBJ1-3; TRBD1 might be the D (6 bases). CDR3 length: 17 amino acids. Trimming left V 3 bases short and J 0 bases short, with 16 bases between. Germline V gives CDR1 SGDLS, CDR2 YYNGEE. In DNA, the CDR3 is TGTGCCAGCAGCGCCGGGGACACGTTGAGCTCTGGAAACACCATATATTTT. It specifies CASSAGDTLSSGNTIYF.

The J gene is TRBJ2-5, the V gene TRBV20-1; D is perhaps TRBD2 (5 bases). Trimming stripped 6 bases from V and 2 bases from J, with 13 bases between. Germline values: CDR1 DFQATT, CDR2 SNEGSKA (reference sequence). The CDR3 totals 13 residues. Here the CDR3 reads CSATDYRQETQYF. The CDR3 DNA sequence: TGCAGTGCAACCGACTACCGTCAAGAGACCCAGTACTTC.

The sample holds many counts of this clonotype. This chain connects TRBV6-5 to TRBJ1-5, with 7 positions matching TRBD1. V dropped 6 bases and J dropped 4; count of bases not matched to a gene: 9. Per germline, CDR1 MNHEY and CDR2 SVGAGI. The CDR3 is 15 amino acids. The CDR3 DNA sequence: TGTGCCAGCAGCCTCGGACAGGAACCGAATCAGCCCCAGCATTTT. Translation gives CASSLGQEPNQPQHF.

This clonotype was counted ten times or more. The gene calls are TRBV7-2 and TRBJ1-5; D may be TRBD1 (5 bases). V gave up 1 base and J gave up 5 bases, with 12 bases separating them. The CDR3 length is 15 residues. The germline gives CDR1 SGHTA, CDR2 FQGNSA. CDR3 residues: CASSLVWGNDQPQHF. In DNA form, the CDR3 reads TGTGCCAGCAGCTTAGTGTGGGGGAATGATCAGCCCCAGCATTTT.

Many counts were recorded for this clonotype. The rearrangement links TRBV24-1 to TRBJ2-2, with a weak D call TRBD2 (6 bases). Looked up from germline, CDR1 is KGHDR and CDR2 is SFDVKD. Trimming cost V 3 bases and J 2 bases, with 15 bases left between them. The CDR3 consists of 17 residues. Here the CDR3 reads CATSDQVVGLNTGELFF. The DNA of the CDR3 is TGTGCCACCAGTGATCAAGTGGTTGGACTAAACACCGGGGAGCTGTTTTTT.

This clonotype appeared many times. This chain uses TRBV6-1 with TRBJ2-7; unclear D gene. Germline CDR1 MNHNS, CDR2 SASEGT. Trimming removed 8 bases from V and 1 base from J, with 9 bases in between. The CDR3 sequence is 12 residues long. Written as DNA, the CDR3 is TGTGCCAGCTTTGACACGTCCTACGAGCAGTACTTC. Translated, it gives CASFDTSYEQYF.

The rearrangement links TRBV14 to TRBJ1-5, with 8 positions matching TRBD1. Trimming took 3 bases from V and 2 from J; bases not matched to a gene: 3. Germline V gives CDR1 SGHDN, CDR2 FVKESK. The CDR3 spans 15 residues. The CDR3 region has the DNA TGTGCCAGCAGCCATGACAGGGGTGGCAATCAGCCCCAGCATTTT. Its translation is CASSHDRGGNQPQHF.

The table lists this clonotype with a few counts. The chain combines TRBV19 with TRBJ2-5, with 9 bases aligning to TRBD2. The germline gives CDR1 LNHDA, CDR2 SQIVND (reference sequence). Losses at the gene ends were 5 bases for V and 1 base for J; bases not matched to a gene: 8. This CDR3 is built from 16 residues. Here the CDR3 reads CASSAGLALSQETQYF. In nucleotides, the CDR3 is TGTGCCAGTAGTGCGGGACTAGCACTTAGCCAAGAGACCCAGTACTTC.